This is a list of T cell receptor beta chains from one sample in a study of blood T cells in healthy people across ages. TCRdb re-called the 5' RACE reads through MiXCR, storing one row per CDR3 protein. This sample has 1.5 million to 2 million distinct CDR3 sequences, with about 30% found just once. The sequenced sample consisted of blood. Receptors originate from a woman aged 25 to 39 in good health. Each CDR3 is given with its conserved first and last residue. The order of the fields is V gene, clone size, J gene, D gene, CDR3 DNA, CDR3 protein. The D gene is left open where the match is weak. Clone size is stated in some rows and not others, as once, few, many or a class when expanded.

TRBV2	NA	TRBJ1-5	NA	TGTGCCAGCAAAAGGGGTCAACAGGATCAGCCCCAGCATTTT	CASKRGQQDQPQHF
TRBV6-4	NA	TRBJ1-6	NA	TGTGCCAGCAGTGACTTAAATTCACCCCTCCACTTT	CASSDLNSPLHF
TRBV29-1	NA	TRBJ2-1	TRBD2	TGCAGCGTTGAAGAGGGACCAACAGCGGGGGGACTTTACAATGAGCAGTTCTTC	CSVEEGPTAGGLYNEQFF
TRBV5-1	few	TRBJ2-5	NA	TGCGCCAGCAGCGCAACCTACCGGCAGGGGACTCATGAGACCCAGTACTTC	CASSATYRQGTHETQYF
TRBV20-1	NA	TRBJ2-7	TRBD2	TGCAGTGCTAGAGATTACCTAGCGGGAGGCGAGCAGTACTTC	CSARDYLAGGEQYF
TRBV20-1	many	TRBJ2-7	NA	TGCAGTACTGCAGGAGAGGTGGGCTACCCCTACGAGCAGTACTTC	CSTAGEVGYPYEQYF
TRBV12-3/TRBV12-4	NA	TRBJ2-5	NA	TGTGCCAGCAGTTCATTCTCCACGGAGCCCCAGTACTTC	CASSSFSTEPQYF
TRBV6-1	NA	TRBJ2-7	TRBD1	TGTGCCAGCAGTCCCCAAAAAGGGGGGACAGGGGCCTACGAGCAGTACTTC	CASSPQKGGTGAYEQYF
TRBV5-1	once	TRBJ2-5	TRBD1	TGCGCCAGCCGATGGGACAGGGAGACCCAGTACTTC	CASRWDRETQYF
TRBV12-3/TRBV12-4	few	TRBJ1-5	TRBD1	TGTGCCAGTGCGTATCGACAGGGCAGTCAGCCCCAGCATTTT	CASAYRQGSQPQHF
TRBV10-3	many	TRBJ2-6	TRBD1	TGTGCCATCAGATCCTCCGGGACAGGGGCGTCTGGGGCCAACGTCCTGACTTTC	CAIRSSGTGASGANVLTF
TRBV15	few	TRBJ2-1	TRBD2	TGTGCCACCAGCAAGGGCCTAGCGGGGGGCCGGGGTGAGCAGTTCTTC	CATSKGLAGGRGEQFF
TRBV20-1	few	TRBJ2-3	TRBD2	TGCAGTGCTAACAAACTAGCGGGAGGGCAAGATACGCAGTATTTT	CSANKLAGGQDTQYF
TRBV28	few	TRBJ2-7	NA	TGTGCCAGCAGCCCGGGCTGGGGGGCGGGCTACGAGCAGTACTTC	CASSPGWGAGYEQYF
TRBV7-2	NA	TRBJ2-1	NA	TGTGCCAGCAGCCAAGGAGGGCCACCTACAAGTGAGCAGTTCTTC	CASSQGGPPTSEQFF
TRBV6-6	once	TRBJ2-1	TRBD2	TGTGCCAGCAGATCACTAGCGGGAGGTGCGTACAATGAGCAGTTCTTC	CASRSLAGGAYNEQFF
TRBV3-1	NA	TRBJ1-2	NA	TGTGCCAGCAGCCAAGATGCGGGGGTCGGCTACACCTTC	CASSQDAGVGYTF
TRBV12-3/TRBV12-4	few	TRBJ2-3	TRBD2	TGTGCCAGCACCCTCGGACTAGCGGGGAACACAGATACGCAGTATTTT	CASTLGLAGNTDTQYF
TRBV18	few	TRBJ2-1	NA	TGTGCCAGCTCACCACCGGGCACAGGAGGCAATGAGCAGTTCTTC	CASSPPGTGGNEQFF
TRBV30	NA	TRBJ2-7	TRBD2	TGTGCCTGGAGTTCCGGGACTAGTGGCTACGAGCAGTACTTC	CAWSSGTSGYEQYF